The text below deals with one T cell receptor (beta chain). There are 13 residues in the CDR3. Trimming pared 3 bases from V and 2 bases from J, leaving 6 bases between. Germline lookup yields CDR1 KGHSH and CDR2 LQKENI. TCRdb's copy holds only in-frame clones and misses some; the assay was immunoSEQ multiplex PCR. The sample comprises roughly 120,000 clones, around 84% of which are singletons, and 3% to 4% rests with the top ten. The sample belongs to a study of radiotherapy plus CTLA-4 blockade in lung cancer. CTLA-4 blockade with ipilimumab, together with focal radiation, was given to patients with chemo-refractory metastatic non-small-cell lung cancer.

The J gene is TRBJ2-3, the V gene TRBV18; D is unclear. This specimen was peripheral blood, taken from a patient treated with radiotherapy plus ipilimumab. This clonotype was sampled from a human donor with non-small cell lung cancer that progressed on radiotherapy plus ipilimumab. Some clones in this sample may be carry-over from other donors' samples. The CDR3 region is CASSPSLTDTQYF. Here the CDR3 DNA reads TGTGCCAGCTCACCGTCCCTCACAGATACGCAGTATTTT.